These T cell receptor beta chains were read from a single sample in a study of immune evolution from preneoplasia to lung adenocarcinoma. Generated by immunoSEQ multiplex PCR, the TCRdb table keeps only in-frame clones and is missing some. There are approximately 4,000 clones in the sample; 60% to 80% occur only once, and approximately 19% lies in the top ten. Material: FFPE minimally invasive lung adenocarcinoma tissue. The receptor source for this set is a person aged 55-80 years with lung adenocarcinoma. Both conserved end residues are part of each CDR3. The D gene is left open where the match is weak. For some rows the clone size is stated as once, few or many, or as a class when expanded; others skip it.

CDR3nt,CDR3aa,j_gene,d_gene,abundance,v_gene
TGTGCCAGCAGCCAGGCGGGGGTAGCGGGGTTCTACAATGAGCAGTTCTTC,CASSQAGVAGFYNEQFF,TRBJ2-1,TRBD2,-,TRBV4-2
TGCGCCAGCAGCTCCCTAGAGACCCAGTACTTC,CASSSLETQYF,TRBJ2-5,-,-,TRBV5-1
TGTGCCAGCAGTGGTGGGGACAGTAGCACAGATACGCAGTATTTT,CASSGGDSSTDTQYF,TRBJ2-3,TRBD1,-,TRBV2
TGTGCCAGTAGTTCGTTCGCCGGGACAGCCTATAATTCACCCCTCCACTTT,CASSSFAGTAYNSPLHF,TRBJ1-6,TRBD1,-,TRBV19
TGTGCCAGCACCGACAGACCTGACACCGGGGAGCTGTTTTTT,CASTDRPDTGELFF,TRBJ2-2,-,-,TRBV11-3
TGTGCCAGCAGCTTAGCAGCGGGGAATCAGCCCCAGCATTTT,CASSLAAGNQPQHF,TRBJ1-5,-,-,TRBV7-6
TGTGCCTGGAGTGTAGGGACTCCTGGCTTGGGGAGATCTACCTACGAGCAGTACTTC,CAWSVGTPGLGRSTYEQYF,TRBJ2-7,-,-,TRBV30
TGCGCCAGCAGCCAACCTAGGGGGGGGAATTCACCCCTCCACTTT,CASSQPRGGNSPLHF,TRBJ1-6,-,-,TRBV4-1
TGTGCCAGCAGCTTGGGGGGCAGGGGAAAGGCCGGGGAGCTGTTTTTT,CASSLGGRGKAGELFF,TRBJ2-2,-,few,TRBV5-4
TGTGCCAGCAGACCAATCCGGACTGCGAACACCGGGGAGCTGTTTTTT,CASRPIRTANTGELFF,TRBJ2-2,-,-,TRBV11-2
TGTGCCAGCATCAGAATGGGGGGGGTAGACACTGAAGCTTTCTTT,CASIRMGGVDTEAFF,TRBJ1-1,-,-,TRBV6-1
TGTGCCAGCAGTGAAGGCGGGAGCACAGATACGCAGTATTTT,CASSEGGSTDTQYF,TRBJ2-3,-,few,TRBV6-4
TGTGCCAGCAGCCCCGAGATCGGACAGTACCCCGAAAAACTGTTTTTT,CASSPEIGQYPEKLFF,TRBJ1-4,-,-,TRBV9
TGCGCCAGCAGCTCACTGGTACAGGGATCTTTCATAAGGGGGACTGAAGCTTTCTTT,CASSSLVQGSFIRGTEAFF,TRBJ1-1,-,-,TRBV5-1
TGTGCCAGCAGCGTAGGGGGATCAGCTAACTATGGCTACACCTTC,CASSVGGSANYGYTF,TRBJ1-2,-,large,TRBV9
TGTGCCAGCAGTTTGAAAGACTACCCCTCGTGGAATGAGCAGTTCTTC,CASSLKDYPSWNEQFF,TRBJ2-1,-,-,TRBV27
TGTGCCAGCAGCAGAGGAAGCGGCAGCTCCTACAATGAGCAGTTCTTC,CASSRGSGSSYNEQFF,TRBJ2-1,-,-,TRBV5-6
TGTGCCAGTAGAGGGCGGGGGATCGATTCACCCCTCCACTTT,CASRGRGIDSPLHF,TRBJ1-6,-,-,TRBV19